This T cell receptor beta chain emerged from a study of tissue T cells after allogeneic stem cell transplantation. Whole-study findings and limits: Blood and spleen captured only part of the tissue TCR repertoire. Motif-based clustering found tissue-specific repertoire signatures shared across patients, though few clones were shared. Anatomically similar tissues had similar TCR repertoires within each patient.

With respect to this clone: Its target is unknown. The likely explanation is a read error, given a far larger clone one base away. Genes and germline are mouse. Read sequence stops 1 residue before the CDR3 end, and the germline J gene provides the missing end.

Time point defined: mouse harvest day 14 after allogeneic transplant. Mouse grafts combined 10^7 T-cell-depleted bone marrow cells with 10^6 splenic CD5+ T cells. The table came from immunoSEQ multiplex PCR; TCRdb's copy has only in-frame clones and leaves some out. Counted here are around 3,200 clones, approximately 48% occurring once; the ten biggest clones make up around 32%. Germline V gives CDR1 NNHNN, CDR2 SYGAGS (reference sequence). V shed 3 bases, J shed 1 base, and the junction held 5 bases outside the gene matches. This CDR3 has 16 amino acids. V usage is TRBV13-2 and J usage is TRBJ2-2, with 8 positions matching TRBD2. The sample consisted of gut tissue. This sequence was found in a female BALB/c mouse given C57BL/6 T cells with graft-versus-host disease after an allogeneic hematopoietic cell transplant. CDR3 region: CASGGGLALNTGQLYF. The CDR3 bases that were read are TGTGCCAGCGGTGGGGGACTGGCCCTAAACACCGGGCAGCTCTAC.